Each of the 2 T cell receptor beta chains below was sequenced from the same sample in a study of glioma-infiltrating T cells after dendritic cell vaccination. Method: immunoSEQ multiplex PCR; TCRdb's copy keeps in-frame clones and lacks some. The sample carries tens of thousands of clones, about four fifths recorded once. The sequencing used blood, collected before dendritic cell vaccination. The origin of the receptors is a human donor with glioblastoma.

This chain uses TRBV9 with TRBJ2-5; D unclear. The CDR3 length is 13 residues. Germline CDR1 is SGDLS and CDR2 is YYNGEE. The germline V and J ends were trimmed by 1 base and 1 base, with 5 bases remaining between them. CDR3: CASSVSPQETQYF. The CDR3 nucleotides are TGTGCCAGCAGCGTATCTCCCCAAGAGACCCAGTACTTC.

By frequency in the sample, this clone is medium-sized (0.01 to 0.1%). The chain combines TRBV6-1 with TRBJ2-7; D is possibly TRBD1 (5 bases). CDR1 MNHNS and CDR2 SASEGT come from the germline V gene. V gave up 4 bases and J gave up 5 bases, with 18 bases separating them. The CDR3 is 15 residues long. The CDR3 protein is CASSANPGQYNEQYF. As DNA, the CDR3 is TGTGCCAGCAGTGCGAATCCAGGGCAATACAACGAGCAGTACTTC.